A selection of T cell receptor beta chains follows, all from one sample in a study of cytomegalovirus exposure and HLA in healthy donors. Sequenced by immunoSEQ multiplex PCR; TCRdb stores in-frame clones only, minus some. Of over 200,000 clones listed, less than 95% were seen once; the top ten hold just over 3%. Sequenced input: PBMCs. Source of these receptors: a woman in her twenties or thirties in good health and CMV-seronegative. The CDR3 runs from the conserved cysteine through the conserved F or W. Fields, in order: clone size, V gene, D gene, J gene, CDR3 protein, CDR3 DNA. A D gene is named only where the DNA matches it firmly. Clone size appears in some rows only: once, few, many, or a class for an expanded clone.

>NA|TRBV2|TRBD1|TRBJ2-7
CASSESRTGGGTYEQYF
TGTGCCAGCAGTGAAAGCCGGACAGGGGGGGGAACCTACGAGCAGTACTTC
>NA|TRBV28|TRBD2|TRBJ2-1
CASSLSGLAGVYNEQFF
TGTGCCAGCAGTTTATCCGGACTAGCGGGAGTATACAATGAGCAGTTCTTC
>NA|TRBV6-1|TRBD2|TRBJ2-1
CASRRLAGAYNEQFF
TGTGCCAGCCGACGACTAGCGGGAGCCTACAATGAGCAGTTCTTC
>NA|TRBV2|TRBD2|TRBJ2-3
CANQLAGGLRGPDTQYF
TGTGCCAACCAACTAGCGGGAGGGCTGAGAGGCCCAGATACGCAGTATTTT
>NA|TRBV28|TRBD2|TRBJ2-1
CASSSERELYNEQFF
TGTGCCAGCAGTTCCGAGCGGGAGCTTTACAATGAGCAGTTCTTC
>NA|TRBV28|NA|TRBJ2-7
CASSFLGPDYEQYF
TGTGCCAGCAGTTTTCTGGGACCGGACTACGAGCAGTACTTC
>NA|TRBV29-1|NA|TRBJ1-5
CSVGSRNSNQPQHF
TGCAGCGTTGGAAGCAGGAATAGCAATCAGCCCCAGCATTTT
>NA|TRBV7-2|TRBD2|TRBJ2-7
CASSLQAGGLYEQYF
TGTGCCAGCAGCTTACAAGCGGGAGGGCTCTACGAGCAGTACTTC
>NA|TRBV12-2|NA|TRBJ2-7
CASRLALIVLKQSSGKVDYEQYF
TGTGCAAGTCGCTTAGCGCTAATCGTCCTTAAACAAAGCAGCGGGAAAGTTGACTACGAGCAGTACTTC
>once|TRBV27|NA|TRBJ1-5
CASSLSYSNQPQHF
TGTGCCAGCAGTTTATCGTATAGCAATCAGCCCCAGCATTTT
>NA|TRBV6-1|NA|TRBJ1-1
CASSAYKNTEAFF
TGTGCCAGCAGTGCCTACAAGAACACTGAAGCTTTCTTT
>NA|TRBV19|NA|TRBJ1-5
CASSIVGGVNNQPQHF
TGTGCCAGTAGTATAGTCGGAGGGGTGAACAATCAGCCCCAGCATTTT
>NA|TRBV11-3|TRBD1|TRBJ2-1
CASIRDRPSGRQFF
TGTGCCAGCATCCGGGACAGGCCCTCGGGACGGCAGTTCTTC
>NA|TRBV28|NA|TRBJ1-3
CASTLGGTGNTIYF
TGTGCCAGCACCTTGGGCGGGACTGGAAACACCATATATTTT
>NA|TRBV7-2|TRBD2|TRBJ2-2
CASSSRAGGISTGELFF
TGTGCCAGCAGCTCCCGGGCGGGGGGGATCAGCACCGGGGAGCTGTTTTTT
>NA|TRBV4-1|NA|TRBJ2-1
CASSQDSGRISYNEQFF
TGCGCCAGCAGCCAAGATTCCGGACGGATCTCCTACAATGAGCAGTTCTTC
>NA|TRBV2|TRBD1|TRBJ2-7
CASSGPGQGASYEQYF
TGTGCCAGCAGTGGACCGGGACAGGGGGCCTCCTACGAGCAGTACTTC
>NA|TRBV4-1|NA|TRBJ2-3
CASSQGHLRGQLAESPNTQYF
TGCGCCAGCAGCCAGGGACACCTCAGGGGGCAGCTAGCGGAGTCCCCCAATACGCAGTATTTT
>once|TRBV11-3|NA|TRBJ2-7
CASSFGISYEQYF
TGTGCCAGCAGCTTTGGAATCTCCTACGAGCAGTACTTC
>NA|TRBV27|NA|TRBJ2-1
CASSFLASSYNEQFF
TGTGCCAGCAGTTTCCTAGCGAGTTCCTACAATGAGCAGTTCTTC
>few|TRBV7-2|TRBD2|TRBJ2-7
CASSYRPGGTYEQYF
TGTGCCAGCAGTTACCGTCCGGGAGGGACCTACGAGCAGTACTTC
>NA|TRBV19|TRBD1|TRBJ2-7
CASSGTGAREQYF
TGTGCCAGTTCCGGGACAGGGGCTCGCGAGCAGTACTTC
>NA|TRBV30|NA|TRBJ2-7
CAWSEASSGTYEQYF
TGTGCCTGGAGTGAAGCAAGTTCGGGGACCTACGAGCAGTACTTC
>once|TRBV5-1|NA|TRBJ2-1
CASSLAETFSSYNEQFF
TGCGCCAGCAGCTTAGCGGAAACCTTCAGCTCCTACAATGAGCAGTTCTTC
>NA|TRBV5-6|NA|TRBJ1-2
CASSLDITGLGYGYTF
TGTGCCAGCAGCTTGGATATTACAGGGTTAGGGTATGGCTACACCTTC
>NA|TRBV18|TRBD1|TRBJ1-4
CASSPNPTGRHEKLFF
TGTGCCAGCTCACCAAACCCGACAGGGCGACATGAAAAACTGTTTTTT
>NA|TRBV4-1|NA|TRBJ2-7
CASSQDGAAYEQYF
TGCGCCAGCAGCCAAGACGGGGCGGCCTACGAGCAGTACTTC
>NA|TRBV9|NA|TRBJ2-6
CASSVDTYRTRSGANVLTF
TGTGCCAGCAGCGTAGACACCTACCGCACCCGCTCTGGGGCCAACGTCCTGACTTTC
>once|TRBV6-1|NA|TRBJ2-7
CASGTNSLKDEQYF
TGTGCCAGCGGAACAAACAGTCTTAAGGACGAGCAGTACTTC
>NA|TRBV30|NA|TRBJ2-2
CAWSWGDTGELFF
TGTGCCTGGAGTTGGGGGGACACCGGGGAGCTGTTTTTT
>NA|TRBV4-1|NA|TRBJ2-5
CASSQAPGTVQEAQYF
TGCGCCAGCAGCCAAGCCCCCGGGACCGTTCAAGAGGCCCAGTACTTC
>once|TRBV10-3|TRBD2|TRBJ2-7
CATSKLTGALAGGSYEQYF
TGTGCCACCTCCAAGCTGACAGGGGCCCTAGCGGGAGGGTCCTACGAGCAGTACTTC
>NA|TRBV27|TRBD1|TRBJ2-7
CASRSDRASYEQYF
TGTGCCAGCAGGTCCGACAGGGCATCCTACGAGCAGTACTTC
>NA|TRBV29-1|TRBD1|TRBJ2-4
CSVGRDRGAIQYF
TGCAGCGTAGGGAGGGACAGGGGGGCCATTCAGTACTTC
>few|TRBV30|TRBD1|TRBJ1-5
CAWSGQGGQPQHF
TGTGCCTGGAGTGGGCAGGGGGGGCAGCCCCAGCATTTT
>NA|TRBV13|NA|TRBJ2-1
CASSLKDGNEQFF
TGTGCCAGCAGCTTAAAAGACGGGAATGAGCAGTTCTTC
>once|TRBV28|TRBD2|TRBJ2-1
CASSLYSGGSSYNEQFF
TGTGCCAGCAGTTTGTACAGCGGGGGGTCGTCCTACAATGAGCAGTTCTTC
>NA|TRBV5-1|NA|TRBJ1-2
CASSLDRADGYTF
TGCGCCAGCAGCTTGGACAGGGCCGATGGCTACACCTTC
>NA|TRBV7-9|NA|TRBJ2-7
CASSPQRGPNLYEQYF
TGTGCCAGCAGCCCGCAGAGGGGACCCAATTTGTACGAGCAGTACTTC
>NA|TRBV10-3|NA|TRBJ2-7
CAIRLPVVTYEQYF
TGTGCCATTCGACTTCCGGTTGTCACCTACGAGCAGTACTTC
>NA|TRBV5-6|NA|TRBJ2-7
CASSVRLSYEQYF
TGTGCCAGCAGCGTAAGGTTGTCCTACGAGCAGTACTTC
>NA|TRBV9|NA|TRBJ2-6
CASSVGVSGANVLTF
TGTGCCAGCAGCGTAGGGGTATCCGGGGCCAACGTCCTGACTTTC
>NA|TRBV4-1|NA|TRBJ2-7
CASSQARGTASYEQYF
TGCGCCAGCAGCCAGGCACGTGGGACGGCCTCCTACGAGCAGTACTTC
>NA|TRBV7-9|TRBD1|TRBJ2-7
CASSSGTGLYEQYF
TGTGCCAGCAGCTCCGGGACAGGACTCTACGAGCAGTACTTC
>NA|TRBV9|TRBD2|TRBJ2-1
CASSPSLGGRAYNEQFF
TGTGCCAGCAGCCCGTCCCTTGGCGGGAGGGCCTACAATGAGCAGTTCTTC
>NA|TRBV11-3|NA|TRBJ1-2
CASSLGPTYGYTF
TGTGCCAGCAGCTTGGGACCAACCTATGGCTACACCTTC
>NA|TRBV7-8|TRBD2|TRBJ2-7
CASSLGLGDGGEQYF
TGTGCCAGCAGCTTAGGGCTCGGCGACGGGGGGGAGCAGTACTTC
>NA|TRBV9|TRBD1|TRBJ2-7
CASSGRDRPEEQYF
TGTGCCAGCAGCGGAAGGGACAGGCCTGAGGAGCAGTACTTC
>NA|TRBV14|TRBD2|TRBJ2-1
CASSGTGTSGRALNEQFF
TGTGCCAGTTCCGGGACAGGGACTAGCGGGAGGGCCCTCAATGAGCAGTTCTTC
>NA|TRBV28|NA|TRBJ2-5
CASSTRQGQETQYF
TGTGCCAGCAGTACGCGACAAGGCCAAGAGACCCAGTACTTC
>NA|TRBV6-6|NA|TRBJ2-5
CASSHQGRQETQYF
TGTGCCAGCAGCCATCAGGGTCGACAAGAGACCCAGTACTTC
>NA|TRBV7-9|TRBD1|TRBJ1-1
CASTNRGTEAFF
TGTGCCAGCACCAACAGGGGCACTGAAGCTTTCTTT
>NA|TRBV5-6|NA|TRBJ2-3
CASSSPDTQYF
TGTGCCAGCAGCTCGCCAGATACGCAGTATTTT
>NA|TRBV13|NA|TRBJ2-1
CASSLDPSSYNEQFF
TGTGCCAGCAGCTTAGACCCGAGCTCCTACAATGAGCAGTTCTTC
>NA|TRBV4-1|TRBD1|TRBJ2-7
CASSVGQGSYEQYF
TGCGCCAGCTCGGTGGGACAGGGCTCCTACGAGCAGTACTTC
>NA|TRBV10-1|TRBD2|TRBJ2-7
CASTRRAGDYEQYF
TGCGCCAGCACCCGGCGAGCGGGAGACTACGAGCAGTACTTC
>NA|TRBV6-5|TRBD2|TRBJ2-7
CASSYVTSGLSYEQYF
TGTGCCAGCAGTTACGTTACTAGCGGGCTCTCCTACGAGCAGTACTTC
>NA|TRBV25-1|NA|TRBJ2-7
CASSEGGSYEQYF
TGTGCCAGCAGTGAAGGGGGCAGCTACGAGCAGTACTTC